The 20 T cell receptor beta chains below all came from one sample that was sequenced in a study of T-cell memory formation after mild COVID-19. In TCRdb, the 5' RACE reads were re-called with MiXCR into one record per CDR3 protein. The data show 540,000 or so distinct CDR3 sequences, with just over 20% seen just once and about 12% held by the top ten. Sequencing used PBMCs or a T cell subset sorted from them (not recorded which). These receptors originate from an adult woman who had mild COVID-19 (a few samples of this study predate the infection). Cell type and time point are not known.

The CDR3 protein is CASSMKEEAFF. The CDR3, as DNA: TGTGCCAGTAGTATGAAGGAGGAAGCTTTCTTT. V and J are TRBV19 and TRBJ1-1, with unresolved D. This CDR3 has 11 amino acids. Germline CDR1 and CDR2: LNHDA and SQIVND (reference sequence). V was trimmed by 3 bases and J by 8 bases, leaving 7 bases between them.

In this sample, this clonotype turned up a few times. The J gene is TRBJ1-1, the V gene TRBV7-9; D unresolved. V was shortened by 5 bases and J by 3 bases, with 19 bases between the two germline ends. Germline V gene lookup returns CDR1 SEHNR and CDR2 FQNEAQ (reference sequence). The CDR3 has 16 amino acids. The CDR3 region has the DNA TGTGCCAGCAGCCGAAACGGAGGTAGGAGGTACACTGAAGCTTTCTTT. This codes for CASSRNGGRRYTEAFF.

The V and J genes are TRBV18 and TRBJ1-1; D perhaps matches TRBD1 (5 bases). This CDR3 spans 14 amino acids. The germline gives CDR1 KGHSH, CDR2 LQKENI. Deletions cut 3 bases from V and 2 bases from J, with 10 bases between. In DNA, the CDR3 is TGTGCCAGCTCACCTCTTAGGGGCAACACTGAAGCTTTCTTT. Protein sequence: CASSPLRGNTEAFF.

The chain carries TRBV29-1 and TRBJ2-3, with D possibly being TRBD1 (5 bases). Looked up from germline, CDR1 is SQVTM and CDR2 is ANQGSEA. The CDR3 extends over 11 amino acids. V gave up 7 bases and J gave up 3 bases, with 8 bases separating them. CDR3 region: CSGRQTDTQYF. DNA of the CDR3: TGCAGCGGGAGACAGACAGATACGCAGTATTTT.

In its sample, this clonotype was seen a few times. The J gene is TRBJ2-2, the V gene TRBV20-1, with 9 nucleotides matching TRBD1. This CDR3 is 16 amino acids long. The germline CDR1 and CDR2 sequences are DFQATT and SNEGSKA (reference sequence). Trimming cost V 3 bases and J 5 bases; bases outside gene matches: 10. The CDR3 sequence is CSAREPGQGLTGELFF. The DNA for the CDR3 is TGCAGTGCTAGGGAACCGGGACAGGGACTGACCGGGGAGCTGTTTTTT.

In its sample, this clonotype was seen a few times. The chain is built from TRBV24-1 and TRBJ2-5; 7 nucleotides align to TRBD2. Germline lookup yields CDR1 KGHDR and CDR2 SFDVKD. The CDR3 consists of 13 residues. V gave up 3 bases and J gave up 3 bases; unmatched junction bases: 0. The CDR3 DNA is TGTGCCACCAGTGATCTAGCGGAAGAGACCCAGTACTTC. Translation gives CATSDLAEETQYF.

The chain couples TRBV6-1 to TRBJ1-5; D not resolved. The CDR3 spans 14 residues. V was pared by 7 bases and J by 3 bases, with 13 bases between. The germline CDR1 and CDR2 sequences are MNHNS and SASEGT. The CDR3 protein is CASISVAHNQPQHF. The CDR3 nucleotides read TGTGCCAGCATATCAGTGGCCCACAATCAGCCCCAGCATTTT.

This chain uses TRBV29-1 with TRBJ1-2; D is possibly TRBD1 (6 bases). Germline V gene lookup returns CDR1 SQVTM and CDR2 ANQGSEA. The CDR3 is made up of 15 amino acids. The V end lost 3 bases, the J end lost 3 bases, and 17 bases lay between the germline ends. This chain's CDR3 is CSVDGWGRGYYGYTF. The CDR3 DNA reads as TGCAGCGTTGATGGTTGGGGCAGGGGTTACTATGGCTACACCTTC. Supplemented by reference TRBV29-1 and TRBJ1-2, the full variable domain reads SAVISQKPSRDICQRGTSLTIQCQVDSQVTMMFWYRQQPGQSLTLIATANQGSEATYESGFVIDKFPISRPNLTFSTLTVSNMSPEDSSIYLCSVDGWGRGYYGYTFGSGTRLTVV.

The chain uses TRBV3-1 and TRBJ2-7, with a possible D match to TRBD2 (5 bases). The CDR3 spans 15 residues. CDR1 LGHDT and CDR2 YNNKEL come from the germline V gene (reference sequence). Trimming pared 0 bases from V and 2 bases from J, leaving 11 bases between. CDR3 bases: TGTGCCAGCAGCCAAGAGCTAGCCTCGGCCTACGAGCAGTACTTC. It yields the protein CASSQELASAYEQYF.

This clonotype has more than one count but fewer than ten. V and J are TRBV4-2 and TRBJ2-7; D might be TRBD1 (6 bases). Between the trimmed V and J ends, which lost 0 bases and 3 bases, there was a span of 12 bases. Germline CDR1 and CDR2: LGHNA and YNFKEQ. There are 15 residues in the CDR3. Written as DNA, the CDR3 is TGTGCCAGCAGCCAAGAGAACAGGGATAACTACGAGCAGTACTTC. Translation gives CASSQENRDNYEQYF.

This clonotype appeared a few times. The chain combines TRBV6-2 or TRBV6-3 with TRBJ2-1; D possibly matches TRBD1 or TRBD2 (6 bases each). Germline V gives CDR1 MNHEY, CDR2 SVGEGT. The CDR3 consists of 16 residues. With 6 bases removed from V and 8 bases from J, the gap between germline ends came to 23 bases. CDR3 sequence: CASRLAGRGVVDEQFF. In DNA, the CDR3 is TGTGCCAGCAGGCTGGCCGGAAGGGGGGTGGTTGATGAGCAGTTCTTC.

The rearrangement links TRBV6-5 to TRBJ1-2, with TRBD1 as a possible D gene (6 bases). CDR1 is MNHEY and CDR2 is SVGAGI in the germline V gene. The CDR3 consists of 15 residues. Trimming removed 5 bases from V and 7 bases from J, with 20 bases in between. CDR3 residues: CASSTRGGASRGYTF. CDR3 coding DNA: TGTGCCAGCAGTACGAGGGGGGGCGCGAGTCGTGGCTACACCTTC.

This clonotype was recorded many times. The chain carries TRBV6-6 and TRBJ2-6, with D possibly matching TRBD1 (5 bases). V was shortened by 6 bases and J by 0 bases, with 9 bases between the two germline ends. The CDR3 length is 15 residues. Germline V gene sequence: CDR1 MNHNY, CDR2 SVGAGI (reference sequence). The CDR3 protein is CASSYRYSGANVLTF. The CDR3 region has the DNA TGTGCCAGCAGCTACAGGTACTCTGGGGCCAACGTCCTGACTTTC.

V gene TRBV19 combines with J gene TRBJ1-2; 7 nucleotides line up with TRBD1. Germline CDR1 LNHDA, CDR2 SQIVND (reference sequence). There are 14 residues in the CDR3. J was trimmed by 4 bases and V by 6 bases; bases with no gene match: 8. The DNA of the CDR3 is TGTGCCAGTAGCGACAGGGCGGGCGGCTATGGCTACACCTTC. Protein product: CASSDRAGGYGYTF.

This clonotype appeared a few times. The rearrangement joins TRBV6-5 to TRBJ2-1; TRBD2 might be the D (6 bases). CDR3 length: 14 residues. Germline V gene lookup returns CDR1 MNHEY and CDR2 SVGAGI. Deletions cut 2 bases from V and 9 bases from J, with 14 bases between. This CDR3 is CASSYGRLGSEQFF. CDR3 in DNA: TGTGCCAGCAGTTACGGGAGACTAGGTAGTGAGCAGTTCTTC.

The gene calls are TRBV29-1 and TRBJ1-2, with TRBD1 matching 10 bases. Germline CDR1 reads SQVTM; CDR2 reads ANQGSEA. The length of the CDR3 is 13 residues. Losses at the gene ends were 4 bases for V and 3 bases for J; bases not matched to a gene: 2. In DNA, the CDR3 is TGCAGCGTTGGACAGGGGGCCGACTATGGCTACACCTTC. Encoded protein: CSVGQGADYGYTF.

This clonotype was found a few times. The chain employs TRBV24-1 and TRBJ2-1; 7 bases line up with TRBD2. The CDR3 has 13 amino acids. Germline CDR1 KGHDR, CDR2 SFDVKD. Germline trimming cut 8 bases from V and 6 bases from J; bases unmatched to any gene: 6. The CDR3 nucleotides are TGTGCCACCACTGCCTCGGGGGGCAATGAGCAGTTCTTC. Residues: CATTASGGNEQFF.

The chain joins TRBV12-3 or TRBV12-4 to TRBJ2-1, with a tentative D call TRBD2 (5 bases). V was pared by 5 bases and J by 2 bases, with 10 bases between. The CDR3 consists of 14 residues. For the CDR3, the DNA is TGTGCCAGCAGTGGACTCCTAACCTACAATGAGCAGTTCTTC. It yields the protein CASSGLLTYNEQFF.

V is TRBV15 and J is TRBJ2-7, with TRBD2 matching over 8 bases. V gave up 5 bases and J gave up 2 bases; unmatched junction bases: 8. The CDR3 has 15 residues. Germline values: CDR1 LNHNV, CDR2 YYDKDF (reference sequence). DNA for the CDR3: TGTGCCACCAGCCCGGGGGGGAGAGGGACCTACGAGCAGTACTTC. Its translation is CATSPGGRGTYEQYF.

This clonotype was seen more than once but under ten times. This sequence joins TRBV9 and TRBJ2-7; D gene unclear. The CDR3 has 11 amino acids. V was pared by 3 bases and J by 5 bases, with 6 bases between. Per the germline V gene, CDR1 is SGDLS and CDR2 is YYNGEE. The CDR3 coding sequence is TGTGCCAGCAGCGCAGCCGACGAGCAGTACTTC. Protein sequence: CASSAADEQYF.